This T cell receptor (beta chain) was obtained from a study of shared clonotypes between healthy human individuals. Naive CD8 cells comprised CD45RO-negative, CCR7-positively selected cells, excluding terminally differentiated effector memory CD45RA+ cells. TCRdb's table, derived via immunoSEQ multiplex PCR, lists solely in-frame clones and lacks some. The sample records about 2.1 million clones, around 93% being singletons. Trimming removed 10 bases at V and 3 bases at J, with 20 bases between. CDR1 and CDR2 (germline): SNHLY, FYNNEI. CDR3 size: 15 residues. The sample was naive CD8+ T cells from PBMCs. This sequence joins TRBV2 and TRBJ2-3, with D perhaps matching TRBD2 (6 bases). This TCR was recovered from a man younger than 35 in good health. Some clones in this sample may be carry-over from other donors' samples. Written as DNA, the CDR3 is TGTGCCACCCTGGGACTCACTGGGGTGACAGATACGCAGTATTTT. Translating it yields CATLGLTGVTDTQYF.